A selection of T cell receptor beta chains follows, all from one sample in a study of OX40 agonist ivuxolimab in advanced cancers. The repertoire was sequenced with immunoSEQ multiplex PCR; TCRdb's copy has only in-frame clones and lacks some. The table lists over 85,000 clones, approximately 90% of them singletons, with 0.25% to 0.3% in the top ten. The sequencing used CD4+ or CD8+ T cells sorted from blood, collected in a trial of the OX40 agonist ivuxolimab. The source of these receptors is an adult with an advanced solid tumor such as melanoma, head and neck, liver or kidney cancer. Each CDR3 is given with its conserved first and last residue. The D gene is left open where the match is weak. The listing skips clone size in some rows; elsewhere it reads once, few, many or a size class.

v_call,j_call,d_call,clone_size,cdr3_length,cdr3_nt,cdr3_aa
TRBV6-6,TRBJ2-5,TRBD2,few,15,TGTGCCAGCAGTTCCCTTCTAGCGGGAGGAGAGACCCAGTACTTC,CASSSLLAGGETQYF
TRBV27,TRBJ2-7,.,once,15,TGTGCCAGCAGTTTATCGATAGGGCGACAATACGAGCAGTACTTC,CASSLSIGRQYEQYF
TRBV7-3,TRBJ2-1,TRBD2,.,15,TGTGCCAGCAGCTACTCTAGCGGGAGCTACAATGAGCAGTTCTTC,CASSYSSGSYNEQFF
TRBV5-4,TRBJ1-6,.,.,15,TGTGCCAGCAGCCAGGGACAAGGCGTATACTCACCCCTCCACTTT,CASSQGQGVYSPLHF
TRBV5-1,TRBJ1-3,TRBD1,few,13,TGCGCCAGCAGCTCGACAGGGGTGAACACCATATATTTT,CASSSTGVNTIYF
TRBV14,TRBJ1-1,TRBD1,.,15,TGTGCCAGCAGGCGATTCGGACAGGGAGTGACTGAAGCTTTCTTT,CASRRFGQGVTEAFF
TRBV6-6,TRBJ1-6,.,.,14,TGTGCCAGCAGTTACTCAGGGAACAATTCACCCCTCCACTTT,CASSYSGNNSPLHF
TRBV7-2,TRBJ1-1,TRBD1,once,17,TGTGCCAGCAGCTCCTCCTCTAGGGGGCGGGGGTATACTGAAGCTTTCTTT,CASSSSSRGRGYTEAFF
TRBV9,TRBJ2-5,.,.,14,TGTGCCAGCAGCTGGGGACTTACTAAAGAGACCCAGTACTTC,CASSWGLTKETQYF
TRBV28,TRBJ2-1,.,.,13,TGTGCCAGCAGATCGACAGGTTACAATGAGCAGTTCTTC,CASRSTGYNEQFF
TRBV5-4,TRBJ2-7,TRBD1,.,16,TGTGCCAGCAGTCCAGACAGGGGGCAGGGATCCTACGAGCAGTACTTC,CASSPDRGQGSYEQYF
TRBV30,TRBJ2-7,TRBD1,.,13,TGTGCCTGGAGGGGACAGGCGCACTACGAGCAGTACTTC,CAWRGQAHYEQYF
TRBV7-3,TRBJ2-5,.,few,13,TGTGCCAGCAGCTTAGTGGTTCGAGAGACCCAGTACTTC,CASSLVVRETQYF
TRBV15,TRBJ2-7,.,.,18,TGTGCCACCAGCAGAGATCGCGGGGGCACAGCTGCGCCCTACGAGCAGTACTTC,CATSRDRGGTAAPYEQYF
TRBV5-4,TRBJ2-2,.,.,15,TGTGCCAGCGGGCAGCCGGGGGCAGACACCGGGGAGCTGTTTTTT,CASGQPGADTGELFF
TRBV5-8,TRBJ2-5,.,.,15,TGTGCCAGCAGCTGGACCGACAGCCCCCGAGAGACCCAGTACTTC,CASSWTDSPRETQYF
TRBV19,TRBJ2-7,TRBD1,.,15,TGTGCTGACGGTCAGGGGGACGATCCTGACTACGAGCAGTACTTC,CADGQGDDPDYEQYF
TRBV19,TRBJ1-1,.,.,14,TGTGCCAGTACCCCGATCGGGGGGAACACTGAAGCTTTCTTT,CASTPIGGNTEAFF
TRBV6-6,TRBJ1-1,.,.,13,TGTGCCAGCAGTCGGCCGGAGGAGACTGAGGCTTTCTTT,CASSRPEETEAFF
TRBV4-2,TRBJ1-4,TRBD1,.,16,TGTGCCAGCAGCCAAGACTCGACAGGGGGCAGTGAAAAACTGTTTTTT,CASSQDSTGGSEKLFF
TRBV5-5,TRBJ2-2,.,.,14,TGTGCCAGCAGCTTGGAGTTGTGGGGTCGTGGGCTGTTTTTT,CASSLELWGRGLFF
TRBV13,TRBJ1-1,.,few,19,TGTGCCACCCCCACCTCCTCCCGGGGAAGGCATGGAATGAACACTGAAGCTTTCTTT,CATPTSSRGRHGMNTEAFF
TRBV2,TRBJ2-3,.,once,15,TGTGCCAGCAGTGAGGCAGGACTTTTAACAGATACGCAGTATTTT,CASSEAGLLTDTQYF
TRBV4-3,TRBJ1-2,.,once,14,TGCGCCAGCAGCCTTCAAGGGAACAGAGATGGCTACACCTTC,CASSLQGNRDGYTF
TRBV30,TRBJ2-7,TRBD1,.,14,TGTGCCTGGAGTCCCGGGACAGGGCGCCACGAGCAGTACTTC,CAWSPGTGRHEQYF
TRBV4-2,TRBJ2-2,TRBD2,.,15,TGTGCCAGCAGCCAAAGTTCTATGCGGGGGAGGGAGCTGTTTTTT,CASSQSSMRGRELFF
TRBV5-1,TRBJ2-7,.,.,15,TGCGCCAGCAGCTTGGCCCTCCCCGGGACGTTAGAGCAGTACTTC,CASSLALPGTLEQYF
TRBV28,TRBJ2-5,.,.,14,TGTGCCAGCAGGCCAGGACCCAGCCAAGAGACCCAGTACTTC,CASRPGPSQETQYF
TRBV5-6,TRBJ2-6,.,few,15,TGTGCCAGCAGCTTGTTGACCTCTGGGGCCAACGTCCTGACTTTC,CASSLLTSGANVLTF
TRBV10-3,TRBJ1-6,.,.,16,TGTGCCATCAGTGAGTCGCTCAGGGGCTATAATTCACCCCTCCACTTT,CAISESLRGYNSPLHF
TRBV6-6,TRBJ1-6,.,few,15,TGTGCCAGCAGCCCCAGACCAGGGTATAATTCACCCCTCCACTTT,CASSPRPGYNSPLHF
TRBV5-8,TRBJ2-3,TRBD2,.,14,TGTGCCAGCAGTTCTAGCGGTCGCACAGATACGCAGTATTTT,CASSSSGRTDTQYF
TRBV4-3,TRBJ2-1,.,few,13,TGCGCCAGCAGCCAAGATCCCGCCTCCAAGCAGTTCTTC,CASSQDPASKQFF
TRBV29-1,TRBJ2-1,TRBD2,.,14,TGCAGCGTCAAAGAGCGGGGGCTACTCAATGAGCAGTTCTTC,CSVKERGLLNEQFF
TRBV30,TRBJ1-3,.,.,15,TGTGCCTGGAGTGTAAGTCGGACGTCGGGAAACACCATATATTTT,CAWSVSRTSGNTIYF
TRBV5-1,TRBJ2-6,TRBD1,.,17,TGCGCCAGCAGCTCCGACAGGGGGCTTGCTGGGGCCAACGTCCTGACTTTC,CASSSDRGLAGANVLTF
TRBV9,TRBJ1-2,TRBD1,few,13,TGTGCCAGCAGCGTAGCCAGGGGGAGCGGCTACACCTTC,CASSVARGSGYTF
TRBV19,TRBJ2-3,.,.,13,TGTGCCAGTAGCCCGGGCCCGACAGATACGCAGTATTTT,CASSPGPTDTQYF
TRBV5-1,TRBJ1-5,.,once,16,TGCGCCAGCAGCCGGGGGCCTATCAATAGCAATCAGCCCCAGCATTTT,CASSRGPINSNQPQHF
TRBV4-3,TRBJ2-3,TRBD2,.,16,TGCGCCAGCAGCCAAGGTGGCGGGGGGGCCCCAGATACGCAGTATTTT,CASSQGGGGAPDTQYF
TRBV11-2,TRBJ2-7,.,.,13,TGTGCCAGCAGCTTAACGGCGGTCTACGAGCAGTACTTC,CASSLTAVYEQYF
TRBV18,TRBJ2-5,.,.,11,TGTGCCAGCTCACCAGGGGAGACCCAGTACTTC,CASSPGETQYF